Described below is a single T cell receptor beta chain sequence and its context. The antigen is undetermined. It was 200 to 250 ng DNA, approximately 30,000 T cell genomes, that sorted-subset replicate PCRs used. Repertoires were generated with immunoSEQ multiplex PCR, while TCRdb's copy carries only in-frame clones and drops some. The sample carries more than 2 million clones, 95% recorded once. The sample belongs to a study of shared clonotypes between healthy human individuals. Overall study findings and caveats: What naive subsets generally showed was a larger estimated richness than memory subsets showed.

All participating donors were Caucasian adults from Nashville, Tennessee. CDR1 and CDR2 from the germline V gene are MGHDK and SYGVNS. The length of the CDR3 is 15 residues. J gave up 7 bases and V 5 bases, and 12 bases lay outside the gene matches. This rearrangement joins TRBV25-1 to TRBJ2-7; the match to TRBD1 covers 9 bases. The specimen sequenced was naive CD4+ T cells sorted from blood. Subset defined: CD45RA+ positively selected. The sequence was collected from a man between 18 and 29 years old in good health. CDR3 sequence reads: CASSRTGTGSGEQYF. CDR3 nucleotide sequence: TGTGCCAGCAGTCGAACCGGGACAGGGTCTGGGGAGCAGTACTTC.